Below are 22 T cell receptor beta chains sequenced from a single sample in a study of T cell repertoires and HLA-DP antigens. Data came from immunoSEQ multiplex PCR; TCRdb stores just in-frame clones and leaves some out. The profile covers thousands of clones, with over 65% appearing a single time and about a fifth taken by the ten largest. After roughly two weeks' expansion, CD4+ cells were restimulated 20 to 30 h with HeLa expressing allogeneic DPB1. Stimulation used HeLa cells expressing transduced HLA-DPA1/DPB1, HLA-DM, invariant chain and CD80. Sequencing was performed on CD137- CD4+ T cells from cultured PBMCs. The receptors here all came from a woman aged 18-29 years in good health and CMV-seronegative.

The rearrangement links TRBV20-1 to TRBJ2-5; D gene ambiguous. The CDR3 spans 11 residues. The germline V and J ends were trimmed by 6 bases and 5 bases, with 10 bases remaining between them. In germline, CDR1 is DFQATT, CDR2 SNEGSKA (reference sequence). The CDR3 coding sequence is TGCAGTGCCCCTGTAAGCGAGACCCAGTACTTC. Protein product: CSAPVSETQYF.

The chain recombines TRBV11-2 with TRBJ1-6; no firm D call. Trimming removed 3 bases from V and 7 bases from J, with 4 bases in between. The germline V gene encodes CDR1 SGHAT and CDR2 FQNNGV. The CDR3 is made up of 12 amino acids. DNA of the CDR3: TGTGCCAGCAGCTTCCCAAATTCACCCCTCCACTTT. It translates to CASSFPNSPLHF.

This chain links TRBV14 with TRBJ2-5; D not resolved. Germline loops: CDR1 SGHDN, CDR2 FVKESK. The V gene lost 3 bases and the J gene lost 2 bases, with 1 base spanning the gap. The CDR3 spans 11 residues. In DNA, the CDR3 is TGTGCCAGCAGCCATCAAGAGACCCAGTACTTC. Protein sequence: CASSHQETQYF.

The V gene is TRBV11-3, the J gene TRBJ2-7, with unresolved D. In germline, CDR1 is SGHNT, CDR2 YENEEA. Trimming shortened V by 5 bases and J by 5 bases, and 4 bases separated the two germline ends. The CDR3 contains 10 residues. CDR3 nucleotides: TGTGCCAGCAGCCTCCACGAGCAGTACTTC. Amino acids: CASSLHEQYF.

The chain uses TRBV6-1 and TRBJ2-4, with TRBD2 as a possible D gene (5 bases). Between the trimmed V and J ends, which lost 8 bases and 0 bases, there was a span of 11 bases. Germline V CDR1 and CDR2: MNHNS, SASEGT. CDR3 length equals 14 residues. CDR3: CASQSGLAKNIQYF. The CDR3 bases are TGTGCCAGCCAGTCAGGACTAGCCAAAAACATTCAGTACTTC.

This clone was detected only a few times. The gene calls are TRBV6-6 and TRBJ2-7, with 7 bases matching TRBD2. Germline V lookup: CDR1 MNHNY, CDR2 SVGAGI (reference sequence). Trimming removed 5 bases from V and 0 bases from J; junction bases left unmatched: 4. CDR3 length: 14 amino acids. Here the CDR3 reads CASSLADASYEQYF. DNA of the CDR3: TGTGCCAGCAGTCTAGCGGACGCCTCCTACGAGCAGTACTTC.

This clone was counted between two and nine times. The rearrangement links TRBV6-5 to TRBJ1-5, with D tentatively TRBD1 (5 bases). V was clipped by 5 bases and J by 5 bases, with 13 bases between them. There are 14 residues in the CDR3. The germline V gene encodes CDR1 MNHEY and CDR2 SVGAGI. CDR3 amino acids: CASSARLGDQPQHF. CDR3 DNA: TGTGCCAGCAGTGCCCGGTTGGGGGATCAGCCCCAGCATTTT.

The V call is TRBV19, the J call TRBJ2-5, with 8 bases that match TRBD2. Germline-derived CDR1 and CDR2 are LNHDA and SQIVND (reference sequence). The CDR3 totals 13 residues. V lost 6 bases and J lost 3; bases outside the gene matches: 3. The DNA of the CDR3 is TGTGCCAGTAGGGAGACTAGCGAAGAGACCCAGTACTTC. Translating it yields CASRETSEETQYF.

This chain's CDR3 is CASSSGQGGSPLHF. CDR3 DNA sequence: TGTGCCAGCAGCTCGGGACAGGGAGGTTCACCCCTCCACTTT. V gene TRBV11-2 combines with J gene TRBJ1-6; 9 nucleotides agree with TRBD1. Germline trimming cut 4 bases from V and 9 bases from J; bases unmatched to any gene: 4. The length of the CDR3 is 14 residues. Germline V gives CDR1 SGHAT, CDR2 FQNNGV.

The rearrangement uses TRBV4-2 and TRBJ1-1; D is unclear. Germline V gene lookup returns CDR1 LGHNA and CDR2 YNFKEQ. V was shortened by 2 bases and J by 0 bases, with 7 bases between the two germline ends. The CDR3 totals 14 residues. CDR3 bases: TGTGCCAGCAGCCAACACGGGTTGAACACTGAAGCTTTCTTT. Protein sequence: CASSQHGLNTEAFF.

The chain uses TRBV5-4 and TRBJ2-2; 9 bases match TRBD1. Losses at the gene ends were 1 base for V and 1 base for J; bases not matched to a gene: 8. CDR3 length: 18 residues. CDR1 and CDR2 (germline): SGHNT, YYREEE (reference sequence). CDR3 sequence: CASSLKRQGGWNTGELFF. Written as DNA, the CDR3 is TGTGCCAGCAGCTTGAAAAGACAGGGGGGATGGAACACCGGGGAGCTGTTTTTT.

The rearrangement joins TRBV5-4 to TRBJ2-2; D might be TRBD2 (5 bases). Germline V gene data show CDR1 as SGHNT and CDR2 as YYREEE (reference sequence). Trimming took off 0 bases at V and 5 bases at J, with 14 bases between the two ends. The CDR3 has 16 amino acids. The chain's CDR3 is CASSLAGAGKTGELFF. As DNA, the CDR3 is TGTGCCAGCAGCTTGGCAGGTGCCGGGAAGACCGGGGAGCTGTTTTTT.

The V call is TRBV15, the J call TRBJ1-1; D is unresolved. Trimming left V 4 bases short and J 6 bases short, with 9 bases between. Looked up from germline, CDR1 is LNHNV and CDR2 is YYDKDF (reference sequence). This CDR3 is built from 12 residues. This chain's CDR3 is CATSIRWAEAFF. In nucleotides, the CDR3 is TGTGCCACCAGCATCCGGTGGGCTGAAGCTTTCTTT.

The chain recombines TRBV5-4 with TRBJ1-3, with a tentative D call TRBD1 (5 bases). CDR1 and CDR2 (germline): SGHNT, YYREEE (reference sequence). Trimming left V 1 base short and J 2 bases short, with 13 bases between. The CDR3 loop spans 16 amino acids. CDR3 nucleotide sequence: TGTGCCAGCAGCTTGTCGACGGGGCGGCCTGGAAACACCATATATTTT. This encodes CASSLSTGRPGNTIYF.

V is TRBV7-9 and J is TRBJ2-7, with TRBD2 matching over 9 bases. The CDR3 totals 15 residues. Germline CDR1 is SEHNR and CDR2 is FQNEAQ (reference sequence). After removal of 1 base from V and 2 bases from J, the junction contained 3 bases not matched to a gene. CDR3 in DNA: TGTGCCAGCAGCTTAGGAGCGGGAGGTACCTACGAGCAGTACTTC. It codes for CASSLGAGGTYEQYF.

The chain carries TRBV7-2 and TRBJ2-7, with 8 nucleotides matching TRBD2. The CDR3 is made up of 16 amino acids. Per germline, CDR1 SGHTA and CDR2 FQGNSA. V lost 2 bases, J lost 7 bases, and 13 bases stayed unmatched. CDR3 loop: CASSLMSGRNSGEQYF. Written as DNA, the CDR3 is TGTGCCAGCAGCTTAATGAGCGGGAGAAATTCGGGGGAGCAGTACTTC.

There are a few counts of this clone. V gene TRBV19 combines with J gene TRBJ2-2; D unresolved. CDR1 is LNHDA, CDR2 SQIVND, per germline (reference sequence). V gave up 5 bases and J gave up 13 bases, with 14 bases separating them. The CDR3 runs to 12 residues. DNA for the CDR3: TGTGCCAGTAGTCCATGGTGGGCCCCGCTGTTTTTT. Translation gives CASSPWWAPLFF.

The chain joins TRBV6-6 to TRBJ1-2; D uncertain. The CDR3 totals 13 residues. Germline V lookup: CDR1 MNHNY, CDR2 SVGAGI (reference sequence). The V and J ends lost 4 bases and 1 base respectively, with 7 bases between them. CDR3 coding DNA: TGTGCCAGCAGTTGGTCAAATAACTATGGCTACACCTTC. Translating gives CASSWSNNYGYTF.

The V and J genes are TRBV28 and TRBJ2-7; D may match TRBD1 or TRBD2 (5 bases each). V gave up 6 bases and J gave up 0 bases, with 15 bases separating them. Germline V gene sequence: CDR1 MDHEN, CDR2 SYDVKM. The CDR3 runs 15 residues. CDR3 region: CASSRGRLHSYEQYV. CDR3 DNA: TGTGCCAGCAGCCGGGGACGTCTGCACTCCTACGAGCAGTACGTC.

Note on this clone: A read error may explain this, as a much larger clone is one base away. The chain links TRBV5-4 to TRBJ2-5, with unresolved D. The germline CDR1 and CDR2 sequences are SGHNT and YYREEE (reference sequence). The CDR3 has 13 residues. CDR3 amino acids: CASSPEARETQHF. In DNA, the CDR3 is TGTGCCAGCAGCCCTGAGGCGCGAGAGACCCAGCACTTC.

This clone was observed once. The chain joins TRBV6-4 to TRBJ2-3; the D is unclear. V lost 2 bases and J lost 1, with 7 bases in between. From germline, CDR1 is MRHNA and CDR2 SNTAGT. The CDR3 length is 14 residues. The CDR3 DNA sequence: TGTGCCAGCAGTGACCGGGCAGGCACAGATACGCAGTATTTT. This codes for CASSDRAGTDTQYF.

The rearrangement joins TRBV7-9 to TRBJ2-3; no clear D gene. Germline assignment: CDR1 SEHNR and CDR2 FQNEAQ (reference sequence). With 5 bases removed from V and 3 bases from J, the gap between germline ends came to 6 bases. The CDR3 runs to 12 residues. The CDR3 loop is CASSLRTDTQYF. DNA of the CDR3: TGTGCCAGCAGCCTAAGGACAGATACGCAGTATTTT.